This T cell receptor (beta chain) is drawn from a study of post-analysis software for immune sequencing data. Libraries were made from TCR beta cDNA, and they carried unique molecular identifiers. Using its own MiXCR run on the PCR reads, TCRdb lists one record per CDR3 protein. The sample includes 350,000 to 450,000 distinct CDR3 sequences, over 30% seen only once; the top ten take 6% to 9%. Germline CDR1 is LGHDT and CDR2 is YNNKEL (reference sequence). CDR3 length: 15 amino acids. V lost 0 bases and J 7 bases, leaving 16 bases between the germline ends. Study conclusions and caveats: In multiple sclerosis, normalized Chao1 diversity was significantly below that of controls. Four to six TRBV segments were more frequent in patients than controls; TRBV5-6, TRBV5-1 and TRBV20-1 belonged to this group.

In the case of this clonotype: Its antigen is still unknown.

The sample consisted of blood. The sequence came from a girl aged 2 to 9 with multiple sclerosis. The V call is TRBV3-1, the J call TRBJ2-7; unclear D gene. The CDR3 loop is CASSQDKFGSREQYF. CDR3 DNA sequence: TGTGCCAGCAGCCAAGATAAATTCGGTTCTAGGGAGCAGTACTTC.